This is a list of T cell receptor beta chains from one sample in a study of blood T cell repertoires in COVID-19. Some clones are missing from TCRdb's copy, which holds only in-frame ones; the method was immunoSEQ multiplex PCR. In the table there are 220,000 or so clones, around 83% of which are singletons. What was sequenced was PBMCs or T cells enriched from blood (not recorded which). These receptors were taken from a woman in her forties who had recovered from COVID-19. The CDR3 runs from the conserved cysteine through the conserved F or W. Each record gives: J gene, clone size, D gene, V gene, CDR3 protein, CDR3 DNA. A D gene is named only where the DNA matches it firmly. The size entry is marked missing in some rows and otherwise reads once, few, many or a size class.

J gene: TRBJ1-1; clone size: NA; D gene: TRBD1; V gene: TRBV12-5; CDR3 protein: CASGLVPTGGTEAFF; CDR3 DNA: TGTGCTAGTGGTTTGGTACCGACAGGGGGCACTGAAGCTTTCTTT
J gene: TRBJ2-7; clone size: NA; D gene: TRBD2; V gene: TRBV19; CDR3 protein: CASSTERERHYEQYF; CDR3 DNA: TGTGCCAGTAGCACCGAGCGGGAGAGACACTACGAGCAGTACTTC
J gene: TRBJ1-1; clone size: NA; D gene: NA; V gene: TRBV19; CDR3 protein: CASSRLGSMNTEAFF; CDR3 DNA: TGTGCCAGTAGTAGACTCGGGAGTATGAACACTGAAGCTTTCTTT
J gene: TRBJ2-1; clone size: NA; D gene: TRBD1; V gene: TRBV7-9; CDR3 protein: CASGQGPPFHEQFF; CDR3 DNA: TGTGCCAGCGGACAGGGGCCCCCATTCCATGAGCAGTTCTTC
J gene: TRBJ2-7; clone size: NA; D gene: TRBD2; V gene: TRBV7-8; CDR3 protein: CASSLAGFGTSFSYEQYF; CDR3 DNA: TGTGCCAGCAGCTTAGCTGGTTTCGGGACTAGCTTTTCCTACGAGCAGTACTTC
J gene: TRBJ2-3; clone size: NA; D gene: NA; V gene: TRBV3-1/TRBV3-2; CDR3 protein: CASSPHTDTQYF; CDR3 DNA: TGTGCCAGCAGCCCCCACACAGATACGCAGTATTTT
J gene: TRBJ2-1; clone size: NA; D gene: NA; V gene: TRBV7-2; CDR3 protein: CASSSATSSGEQFF; CDR3 DNA: TGTGCCAGCAGCTCCGCTACTAGTAGCGGTGAGCAGTTCTTC
J gene: TRBJ2-2; clone size: NA; D gene: NA; V gene: TRBV18; CDR3 protein: CASSPLVSSTGELFF; CDR3 DNA: TGTGCCAGCTCACCTTTAGTGAGTTCCACCGGGGAGCTGTTTTTT
J gene: TRBJ2-1; clone size: once; D gene: TRBD2; V gene: TRBV27; CDR3 protein: CASSLGLGAYNEQFF; CDR3 DNA: TGTGCCAGCAGCCTGGGACTAGGCGCCTACAATGAGCAGTTCTTC
J gene: TRBJ1-5; clone size: once; D gene: NA; V gene: TRBV4-3; CDR3 protein: CASSQGHNQPQHF; CDR3 DNA: TGCGCCAGCAGCCAGGGCCATAATCAGCCCCAGCATTTT
J gene: TRBJ2-3; clone size: NA; D gene: NA; V gene: TRBV19; CDR3 protein: CASSQGGGRGDTQYF; CDR3 DNA: TGTGCCAGTAGTCAGGGCGGGGGCCGGGGAGATACGCAGTATTTT
J gene: TRBJ1-1; clone size: NA; D gene: NA; V gene: TRBV11-2; CDR3 protein: CASSLAGAEAFF; CDR3 DNA: TGTGCCAGCAGCTTAGCCGGGGCTGAAGCTTTCTTT
J gene: TRBJ1-1; clone size: few; D gene: NA; V gene: TRBV28; CDR3 protein: CASVPVGGGAEAFF; CDR3 DNA: TGTGCCAGCGTCCCGGTGGGAGGGGGGGCTGAAGCTTTCTTT
J gene: TRBJ2-3; clone size: NA; D gene: TRBD1; V gene: TRBV6-1; CDR3 protein: CASSEGGGPDTQYF; CDR3 DNA: TGTGCCAGCAGTGAAGGAGGGGGCCCAGATACGCAGTATTTT
J gene: TRBJ1-3; clone size: NA; D gene: TRBD1; V gene: TRBV11-2; CDR3 protein: CASSYQTGRGNTIYF; CDR3 DNA: TGTGCCAGCAGCTACCAGACAGGGAGAGGAAACACCATATATTTT
J gene: TRBJ1-5; clone size: NA; D gene: TRBD1; V gene: TRBV19; CDR3 protein: CASSPDRGITQPQHF; CDR3 DNA: TGTGCCAGTAGTCCCGACAGGGGGATCACTCAGCCCCAGCATTTT
J gene: TRBJ2-5; clone size: NA; D gene: TRBD2; V gene: TRBV6-2/TRBV6-3; CDR3 protein: CASSYLGTSGQETQYF; CDR3 DNA: TGTGCCAGCAGTTACCTAGGGACTAGCGGCCAAGAGACCCAGTACTTC